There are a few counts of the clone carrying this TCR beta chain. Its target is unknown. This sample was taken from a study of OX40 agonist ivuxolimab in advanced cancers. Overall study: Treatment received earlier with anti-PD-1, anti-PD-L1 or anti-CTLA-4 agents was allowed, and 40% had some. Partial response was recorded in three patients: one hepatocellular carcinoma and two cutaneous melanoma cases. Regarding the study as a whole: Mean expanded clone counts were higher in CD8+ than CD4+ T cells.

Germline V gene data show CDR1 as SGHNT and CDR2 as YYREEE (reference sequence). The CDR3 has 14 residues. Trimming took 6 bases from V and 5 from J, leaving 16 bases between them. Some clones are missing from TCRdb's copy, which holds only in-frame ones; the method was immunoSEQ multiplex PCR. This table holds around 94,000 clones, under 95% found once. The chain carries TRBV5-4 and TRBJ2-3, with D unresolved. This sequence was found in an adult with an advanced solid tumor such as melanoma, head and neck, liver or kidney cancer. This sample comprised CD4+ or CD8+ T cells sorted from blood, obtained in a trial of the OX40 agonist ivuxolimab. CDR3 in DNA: TGTGCCAGCACCGATCAAAGAATAGGAGATACGCAGTATTTT. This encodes CASTDQRIGDTQYF.